These T cell receptor beta chains were read from a single sample in a study of blood T cell repertoires in COVID-19. The assay was immunoSEQ multiplex PCR, and TCRdb's table has in-frame clones only and misses some. The data hold more than 95,000 clones, with roughly 90% observed a single time. The sequenced sample was peripheral blood. Every receptor here comes from a human donor in a cohort sampled during active COVID-19. Both conserved end residues are part of each CDR3. The order of the fields is CDR3 length, clone size, D gene, J gene, V gene, CDR3 protein, CDR3 DNA. A D gene is named only where the DNA matches it firmly. A clone size is listed for some rows: how often the clone was seen (once, few, many), or a class if it is expanded.

cdr3_length: 14
clone_size: NA
d_call: TRBD1
j_call: TRBJ1-4
v_call: TRBV18
cdr3_aa: CASSWTGTEEKLFF
cdr3_nt: TGTGCCAGCTCTTGGACAGGGACTGAAGAAAAACTGTTTTTT

cdr3_length: 16
clone_size: NA
d_call: TRBD1
j_call: TRBJ2-2
v_call: TRBV27
cdr3_aa: CASTPFRDSYTGELFF
cdr3_nt: TGTGCCAGCACCCCCTTCCGGGACAGTTACACCGGGGAGCTGTTTTTT

cdr3_length: 13
clone_size: NA
d_call: NA
j_call: TRBJ2-1
v_call: TRBV15
cdr3_aa: CATHAGTYNEQFF
cdr3_nt: TGTGCCACGCACGCGGGGACCTACAATGAGCAGTTCTTC

cdr3_length: 15
clone_size: NA
d_call: TRBD1
j_call: TRBJ1-5
v_call: TRBV6-5
cdr3_aa: CASSKQGGSNQPQHF
cdr3_nt: TGTGCCAGCAGTAAACAGGGGGGTAGCAATCAGCCCCAGCATTTT

cdr3_length: 16
clone_size: NA
d_call: TRBD1
j_call: TRBJ1-2
v_call: TRBV15
cdr3_aa: CATSRDPGQEAYGYTF
cdr3_nt: TGTGCCACCAGCAGAGACCCGGGACAGGAAGCCTATGGCTACACCTTC

cdr3_length: 13
clone_size: NA
d_call: NA
j_call: TRBJ2-7
v_call: TRBV9
cdr3_aa: CASSVGESREQYF
cdr3_nt: TGTGCCAGCAGCGTAGGCGAATCTAGAGAGCAGTACTTC

cdr3_length: 16
clone_size: NA
d_call: NA
j_call: TRBJ2-2
v_call: TRBV4-3
cdr3_aa: CASSQASSADTGELFF
cdr3_nt: TGCGCCAGCAGCCAAGCGTCAAGCGCGGACACCGGGGAGCTGTTTTTT

cdr3_length: 15
clone_size: once
d_call: TRBD2
j_call: TRBJ2-1
v_call: TRBV4-1
cdr3_aa: CASSQVAGVGGEQFF
cdr3_nt: TGCGCCAGCAGCCAAGTCGCGGGGGTTGGCGGTGAGCAGTTCTTC

cdr3_length: 16
clone_size: few
d_call: NA
j_call: TRBJ1-1
v_call: TRBV4-1
cdr3_aa: CASSQAHRSGNTEAFF
cdr3_nt: TGCGCCAGCAGTCAAGCCCACAGGAGTGGGAACACTGAAGCTTTCTTT

cdr3_length: 15
clone_size: once
d_call: NA
j_call: TRBJ1-1
v_call: TRBV3-1/TRBV3-2
cdr3_aa: CASSQASGGGRRTFF
cdr3_nt: TGTGCCAGCAGCCAAGCGTCGGGGGGCGGTCGCAGAACTTTCTTT

cdr3_length: 16
clone_size: once
d_call: NA
j_call: TRBJ1-6
v_call: TRBV14
cdr3_aa: CASSSYGGANNSPLHF
cdr3_nt: TGTGCCAGCAGCTCTTATGGAGGGGCTAATAATTCACCCCTCCACTTT

cdr3_length: 17
clone_size: NA
d_call: TRBD2
j_call: TRBJ2-1
v_call: TRBV15
cdr3_aa: CATSRSTGGPGFNEQFF
cdr3_nt: TGTGCCACCAGCAGATCAACGGGGGGGCCAGGTTTTAATGAGCAGTTCTTC

cdr3_length: 12
clone_size: NA
d_call: NA
j_call: TRBJ2-7
v_call: TRBV6-2/TRBV6-3
cdr3_aa: CASSTATYEQYF
cdr3_nt: TGTGCCAGCAGTACCGCGACCTACGAGCAGTACTTC

cdr3_length: 12
clone_size: NA
d_call: NA
j_call: TRBJ2-1
v_call: TRBV24-1
cdr3_aa: CATSPKYNEQFF
cdr3_nt: TGTGCCACCAGCCCCAAATACAATGAGCAGTTCTTC

cdr3_length: 15
clone_size: NA
d_call: NA
j_call: TRBJ1-6
v_call: TRBV5-4
cdr3_aa: CASSLEGGANSPLHF
cdr3_nt: TGTGCCAGCAGCTTGGAGGGCGGGGCCAATTCACCCCTCCACTTT

cdr3_length: 12
clone_size: NA
d_call: NA
j_call: TRBJ2-7
v_call: TRBV27
cdr3_aa: CASSSNSYEQYF
cdr3_nt: TGTGCCAGCAGTTCTAACTCCTACGAGCAGTACTTC

cdr3_length: 14
clone_size: NA
d_call: NA
j_call: TRBJ2-2
v_call: TRBV11-3
cdr3_aa: CASSPRFSHGELFF
cdr3_nt: TGTGCCAGCAGCCCCAGGTTTTCCCACGGGGAGCTGTTTTTT

cdr3_length: 13
clone_size: NA
d_call: NA
j_call: TRBJ1-3
v_call: TRBV30
cdr3_aa: CAWSLVSGNTIYF
cdr3_nt: TGTGCCTGGAGTTTAGTTTCTGGAAACACCATATATTTT

cdr3_length: 14
clone_size: NA
d_call: TRBD1
j_call: TRBJ1-2
v_call: TRBV9
cdr3_aa: CASSDDRENYGYTF
cdr3_nt: TGTGCCAGCAGCGACGACAGGGAGAACTATGGCTACACCTTC

cdr3_length: 15
clone_size: NA
d_call: NA
j_call: TRBJ1-4
v_call: TRBV6-5
cdr3_aa: CASSYSSGTNEKLFF
cdr3_nt: TGTGCCAGCAGTTACTCGTCAGGGACTAATGAAAAACTGTTTTTT

cdr3_length: 14
clone_size: NA
d_call: TRBD1
j_call: TRBJ2-7
v_call: TRBV7-6
cdr3_aa: CASSQGQGANEQYF
cdr3_nt: TGTGCCAGCAGCCAGGGACAGGGGGCGAACGAGCAGTACTTC

cdr3_length: 12
clone_size: NA
d_call: TRBD1
j_call: TRBJ1-6
v_call: TRBV12-3/TRBV12-4
cdr3_aa: CASSRGDSPLHF
cdr3_nt: TGTGCCAGCAGCAGGGGGGATTCACCCCTCCACTTT

cdr3_length: 14
clone_size: once
d_call: TRBD1
j_call: TRBJ2-1
v_call: TRBV6-5
cdr3_aa: CASSLQGQGDEQFF
cdr3_nt: TGTGCCAGCAGTCTCCAAGGACAGGGCGATGAGCAGTTCTTC

cdr3_length: 11
clone_size: NA
d_call: NA
j_call: TRBJ2-7
v_call: TRBV28
cdr3_aa: CAITRGYEQYF
cdr3_nt: TGTGCCATCACAAGGGGGTACGAGCAGTACTTC

cdr3_length: 15
clone_size: NA
d_call: TRBD1
j_call: TRBJ2-1
v_call: TRBV7-3
cdr3_aa: CASSLGQGAINEQFF
cdr3_nt: TGTGCCAGCAGCTTGGGACAGGGGGCGATTAATGAGCAGTTCTTC

cdr3_length: 12
clone_size: NA
d_call: NA
j_call: TRBJ2-2
v_call: TRBV6-6
cdr3_aa: CASGGYTGELFF
cdr3_nt: TGTGCCTCCGGAGGGTACACCGGGGAGCTGTTTTTT

cdr3_length: 16
clone_size: NA
d_call: NA
j_call: TRBJ1-3
v_call: TRBV27
cdr3_aa: CASSPQTGYSGNTIYF
cdr3_nt: TGTGCCAGCAGTCCACAAACAGGCTACTCTGGAAACACCATATATTTT

cdr3_length: 18
clone_size: NA
d_call: TRBD2
j_call: TRBJ2-2
v_call: TRBV15
cdr3_aa: CATSRDLSSGRNTGELFF
cdr3_nt: TGTGCCACCAGCAGAGATCTGAGTAGCGGGCGGAACACCGGGGAGCTGTTTTTT

cdr3_length: 16
clone_size: NA
d_call: TRBD1
j_call: TRBJ2-7
v_call: TRBV5-1
cdr3_aa: CASSLGPGQGAYEQYF
cdr3_nt: TGCGCCAGCAGCTTGGGACCGGGACAGGGAGCCTACGAGCAGTACTTC

cdr3_length: 15
clone_size: NA
d_call: NA
j_call: TRBJ2-2
v_call: TRBV9
cdr3_aa: CASSPNMGDTGELFF
cdr3_nt: TGTGCCAGCAGCCCAAATATGGGAGACACCGGGGAGCTGTTTTTT

cdr3_length: 12
clone_size: NA
d_call: NA
j_call: TRBJ2-1
v_call: TRBV9
cdr3_aa: CASSVVNNEQFF
cdr3_nt: TGTGCCAGCAGCGTAGTCAACAATGAGCAGTTCTTC

cdr3_length: 14
clone_size: NA
d_call: TRBD1
j_call: TRBJ2-1
v_call: TRBV7-2
cdr3_aa: CASSGWDSYNEQFF
cdr3_nt: TGTGCCAGCAGCGGGTGGGACAGCTACAATGAGCAGTTCTTC

cdr3_length: 15
clone_size: NA
d_call: TRBD2
j_call: TRBJ2-1
v_call: TRBV18
cdr3_aa: CASSPHQRESNEQFF
cdr3_nt: TGTGCCAGCTCACCCCATCAGCGGGAGTCAAATGAGCAGTTCTTC

cdr3_length: 15
clone_size: once
d_call: TRBD1
j_call: TRBJ1-2
v_call: TRBV5-1
cdr3_aa: CASSNELDRGHGYTF
cdr3_nt: TGCGCCAGCAGCAACGAACTGGACAGGGGACATGGCTACACCTTC

cdr3_length: 18
clone_size: NA
d_call: NA
j_call: TRBJ2-1
v_call: TRBV7-7
cdr3_aa: CASSFGVHRKRSYNEQFF
cdr3_nt: TGTGCCAGCAGCTTTGGTGTACATAGGAAGCGCTCCTACAATGAGCAGTTCTTC

cdr3_length: 15
clone_size: once
d_call: NA
j_call: TRBJ1-2
v_call: TRBV29-1
cdr3_aa: CSVEHRWGGPYGYTF
cdr3_nt: TGCAGCGTTGAACACAGGTGGGGGGGGCCGTATGGCTACACCTTC

cdr3_length: 15
clone_size: NA
d_call: TRBD1
j_call: TRBJ1-5
v_call: TRBV4-3
cdr3_aa: CASSQTRTGYQPQHF
cdr3_nt: TGCGCCAGCAGCCAGACCCGGACAGGGTATCAGCCCCAGCATTTT

cdr3_length: 18
clone_size: NA
d_call: TRBD1
j_call: TRBJ2-3
v_call: TRBV5-4
cdr3_aa: CASSRRDRVPQIQRAQYF
cdr3_nt: TGTGCCAGCAGCCGACGGGACAGAGTTCCCCAAATACAGCGAGCGCAGTATTTT

cdr3_length: 15
clone_size: NA
d_call: TRBD2
j_call: TRBJ2-7
v_call: TRBV7-3
cdr3_aa: CASSYSGRALEVKYF
cdr3_nt: TGTGCCAGCAGTTATAGCGGGCGGGCCCTTGAGGTGAAGTACTTC

cdr3_length: 14
clone_size: NA
d_call: TRBD1
j_call: TRBJ2-7
v_call: TRBV23-1
cdr3_aa: CASSQGTGGYEQYF
cdr3_nt: TGCGCCAGCAGTCAAGGGACAGGGGGCTACGAGCAGTACTTC

cdr3_length: 13
clone_size: NA
d_call: NA
j_call: TRBJ2-5
v_call: TRBV19
cdr3_aa: CASSLGLQETQYF
cdr3_nt: TGTGCCAGTAGTTTAGGACTTCAAGAGACCCAGTACTTC

cdr3_length: 14
clone_size: NA
d_call: TRBD1
j_call: TRBJ1-5
v_call: TRBV7-2
cdr3_aa: CASSSGTGGQPQHF
cdr3_nt: TGTGCCAGCAGCTCGGGAACAGGGGGTCAGCCCCAGCATTTT

cdr3_length: 15
clone_size: NA
d_call: TRBD1
j_call: TRBJ1-5
v_call: TRBV6-2/TRBV6-3
cdr3_aa: CASSLGQGYTQPQHF
cdr3_nt: TGTGCCAGCAGCCTCGGACAGGGATACACTCAGCCCCAGCATTTT

cdr3_length: 13
clone_size: NA
d_call: NA
j_call: TRBJ1-5
v_call: TRBV9
cdr3_aa: CASSGQGNQPQHF
cdr3_nt: TGTGCCAGCAGCGGACAGGGCAATCAGCCCCAGCATTTT

cdr3_length: 13
clone_size: NA
d_call: NA
j_call: TRBJ2-1
v_call: TRBV19
cdr3_aa: CASSLARGNEQFF
cdr3_nt: TGTGCCAGTAGCCTCGCCAGGGGTAATGAGCAGTTCTTC